Listed below are T cell receptor beta chains from one sample, sequenced in a study of T cell repertoires in cytomegalovirus infection. MiXCR, run by TCRdb on the reads, gives a single entry per CDR3 protein. This repertoire shows roughly 150,000 distinct CDR3 sequences, about 20% found once; its top ten account for about a tenth. Sequencing input: PBMCs. Every receptor here comes from a human donor in good health (CMV status not recorded). Some clones in this sample may be carry-over from other donors' samples. The CDR3 runs from the conserved cysteine through the conserved F or W. A D gene is named only where the DNA matches it firmly. Where a row states a size, it is once, few, many or the class of an expanded clone; other rows omit it.

d_call: NA
v_call: TRBV7-3
j_call: TRBJ1-1
clone_size: NA
cdr3_nt: TGTGCCAGCAGCTTAACGTTGGACGATGGAGCTTTCTTT
cdr3_aa: CASSLTLDDGAFF

d_call: NA
v_call: TRBV28
j_call: TRBJ2-5
clone_size: few
cdr3_nt: TGTGCCAGCAGTGGACAATCAAGTCGATGGGAGACCCAGTACTTC
cdr3_aa: CASSGQSSRWETQYF

d_call: NA
v_call: TRBV28
j_call: TRBJ1-6
clone_size: few
cdr3_nt: TGTGCCAGCAGTTTCGGGGGGGAGGATTCACCCCTCCACTTT
cdr3_aa: CASSFGGEDSPLHF

d_call: TRBD1
v_call: TRBV20-1
j_call: TRBJ1-3
clone_size: NA
cdr3_nt: TGCAGTGCTAGAGGGACAGGGTACGGAAACACCATATATTTT
cdr3_aa: CSARGTGYGNTIYF

d_call: NA
v_call: TRBV29-1
j_call: TRBJ2-3
clone_size: NA
cdr3_nt: TGCAGCGTCCCGGTAGGCGCAAGCACAGATACGCAGTATTTT
cdr3_aa: CSVPVGASTDTQYF

d_call: TRBD2
v_call: TRBV11-2
j_call: TRBJ2-1
clone_size: many
cdr3_nt: TGTGCCAGCAGCTTAGTGGCTAGCGGAATGACCTACAATGAGCAGTTCTTC
cdr3_aa: CASSLVASGMTYNEQFF

d_call: NA
v_call: TRBV5-1
j_call: TRBJ2-3
clone_size: NA
cdr3_nt: TGCGCCAGCAGCTTGGCTGGGGCGAAACCAGATACGCAGTATTTT
cdr3_aa: CASSLAGAKPDTQYF

d_call: NA
v_call: TRBV7-8
j_call: TRBJ2-5
clone_size: medium-sized
cdr3_nt: TGTGCCAGCAGCCCCCGGGACTTGCCGAAAGAGACCCAGTACTTC
cdr3_aa: CASSPRDLPKETQYF

d_call: NA
v_call: TRBV12-3/TRBV12-4
j_call: TRBJ2-2
clone_size: NA
cdr3_nt: TGTGCCAGCAGCCCTAGGGGGAGGACCGGGGAGCTGTTTTTT
cdr3_aa: CASSPRGRTGELFF

d_call: TRBD2
v_call: TRBV7-6
j_call: TRBJ2-1
clone_size: many
cdr3_nt: TGTGCCAGCAGCTCCTCCGGACTAGCGGGAGCAAATGAGCAGTTCTTC
cdr3_aa: CASSSSGLAGANEQFF

d_call: NA
v_call: TRBV7-2
j_call: TRBJ1-6
clone_size: many
cdr3_nt: TGTGCCAGCAGCTTAGCGATCCCGGGAAGCTCCTATAATTCACCCCTCCACTTT
cdr3_aa: CASSLAIPGSSYNSPLHF

d_call: NA
v_call: TRBV29-1
j_call: TRBJ2-6
clone_size: few
cdr3_nt: TGCAGCGTTCTATGGAGCTCTGGGGCCAACGTCCTGACTTTC
cdr3_aa: CSVLWSSGANVLTF

d_call: NA
v_call: TRBV4-2
j_call: TRBJ2-1
clone_size: many
cdr3_nt: TGTGCCAGCAGCCAAGTTGGGGTTAGGGATGAGCAGTTCTTC
cdr3_aa: CASSQVGVRDEQFF

d_call: NA
v_call: TRBV29-1
j_call: TRBJ1-2
clone_size: few
cdr3_nt: TGCAGCGTCAACCGTCGGACCGAGACAGGCTATGGCTACACCTTC
cdr3_aa: CSVNRRTETGYGYTF

d_call: TRBD1
v_call: TRBV12-3/TRBV12-4
j_call: TRBJ1-2
clone_size: many
cdr3_nt: TGTGCCAGCAGCACCAGGACAGGGGGTCCCCTTTCCTTC
cdr3_aa: CASSTRTGGPLSF

d_call: TRBD2
v_call: TRBV6-1
j_call: TRBJ2-3
clone_size: NA
cdr3_nt: TGTGCCAGCAGTCCTCCGGGACTAGCGTTCCGAGATACGCAGTATTTT
cdr3_aa: CASSPPGLAFRDTQYF

d_call: NA
v_call: TRBV29-1
j_call: TRBJ2-1
clone_size: few
cdr3_nt: TGCAGCGTAGAGCTCCACAATGAGCAGTTCTTC
cdr3_aa: CSVELHNEQFF

d_call: NA
v_call: TRBV20-1
j_call: TRBJ2-3
clone_size: NA
cdr3_nt: TGCAGTGCTAAACTAGGAGGCACAGATACGCAGTATTTT
cdr3_aa: CSAKLGGTDTQYF

d_call: TRBD1
v_call: TRBV4-1
j_call: TRBJ2-1
clone_size: few
cdr3_nt: TGCGCCAGCAGCCAACCCCGGGACAGGCCCAATGAGCAGTTCTTC
cdr3_aa: CASSQPRDRPNEQFF

d_call: NA
v_call: TRBV12-3/TRBV12-4
j_call: TRBJ1-6
clone_size: many
cdr3_nt: TGTGCCAGCACGTCAGAGGTCCTTTCACCCCTCCACTTT
cdr3_aa: CASTSEVLSPLHF

d_call: TRBD2
v_call: TRBV7-8
j_call: TRBJ2-7
clone_size: few
cdr3_nt: TGTGCCAGCAGCTTGCAGCGGGGGGCCGGCGCCTACGAGCAGTACTTC
cdr3_aa: CASSLQRGAGAYEQYF

d_call: TRBD2
v_call: TRBV7-3
j_call: TRBJ2-7
clone_size: many
cdr3_nt: TGTGCCAGCAGCTTACACCCGGGGGGTAGCGGGAGCGAATCCGAGCAGTACTTC
cdr3_aa: CASSLHPGGSGSESEQYF

d_call: NA
v_call: TRBV19
j_call: TRBJ1-1
clone_size: NA
cdr3_nt: TGTGCCAGTAGTATCGACAGTACGAGACTGAACACTGAAGCTTTCTTT
cdr3_aa: CASSIDSTRLNTEAFF

d_call: NA
v_call: TRBV7-9
j_call: TRBJ2-5
clone_size: few
cdr3_nt: TGTGCCAGCAGCCCTCCCGGGCTCCCGGAGACCCAGTACTTC
cdr3_aa: CASSPPGLPETQYF

d_call: TRBD2
v_call: TRBV9
j_call: TRBJ2-7
clone_size: NA
cdr3_nt: TGTGCCAGCAGCGTAGAGCTAGCGGGACGGGGAGAGCAGTACTTC
cdr3_aa: CASSVELAGRGEQYF

d_call: TRBD1
v_call: TRBV5-1
j_call: TRBJ2-3
clone_size: NA
cdr3_nt: TGCGCCAGCAGCCCCGACAGGGGGTCAGATACGCAGTATTTT
cdr3_aa: CASSPDRGSDTQYF

d_call: NA
v_call: TRBV7-2
j_call: TRBJ1-1
clone_size: few
cdr3_nt: TGTGCCAGCAGCCGGGGGGATAACCCCCGCGACAGAATGAACACTGAAGCTTTCTTT
cdr3_aa: CASSRGDNPRDRMNTEAFF

d_call: NA
v_call: TRBV12-3/TRBV12-4
j_call: TRBJ2-1
clone_size: NA
cdr3_nt: TGTGCCAGCAACCTGGGAAGGGAGCAGTTCTTC
cdr3_aa: CASNLGREQFF

d_call: TRBD2
v_call: TRBV5-1
j_call: TRBJ2-1
clone_size: NA
cdr3_nt: TGCGCCAGCAGCTTGGAAGCGGGGGGGCTGGGCCCCTACAATGAGCAGTTCTTC
cdr3_aa: CASSLEAGGLGPYNEQFF

d_call: NA
v_call: TRBV19
j_call: TRBJ1-1
clone_size: few
cdr3_nt: TGTGCCAGTGAGGGTGAAAAGTCTGAAGCTTTCTTT
cdr3_aa: CASEGEKSEAFF

d_call: NA
v_call: TRBV7-2
j_call: TRBJ2-3
clone_size: many
cdr3_nt: TGTGCCAGCAGCTTGCGAGAGAGAGATACGCAGTATTTT
cdr3_aa: CASSLRERDTQYF

d_call: TRBD1
v_call: TRBV7-2
j_call: TRBJ1-2
clone_size: medium-sized
cdr3_nt: TGTGCCAGCAGCTCCATTACGGGACAGGGAAATGGCTACACCTTC
cdr3_aa: CASSSITGQGNGYTF

d_call: TRBD1
v_call: TRBV6-1
j_call: TRBJ2-5
clone_size: many
cdr3_nt: TGTGCCAGCAGTGAAGGGACAGGGGTTGAGACCCAGTACTTC
cdr3_aa: CASSEGTGVETQYF

d_call: NA
v_call: TRBV7-8
j_call: TRBJ1-4
clone_size: many
cdr3_nt: TGTGCCAGCAGCTTGAGTAACGTAAATGAAAAACTGTTTTTT
cdr3_aa: CASSLSNVNEKLFF

d_call: TRBD2
v_call: TRBV7-3
j_call: TRBJ2-5
clone_size: many
cdr3_nt: TGTGCCAGCAGCGGGACTAGCAGCGAGACCCAGTACTTC
cdr3_aa: CASSGTSSETQYF

d_call: TRBD2
v_call: TRBV7-2
j_call: TRBJ2-1
clone_size: many
cdr3_nt: TGTGCCAGCAGCTTTAGCGGGAGTCCCAACAATGAGCAGTTCTTC
cdr3_aa: CASSFSGSPNNEQFF

d_call: NA
v_call: TRBV11-3
j_call: TRBJ1-1
clone_size: NA
cdr3_nt: TGTGCCAGCAGCTTAGACATGAGGACTGAAGCTTTCTTT
cdr3_aa: CASSLDMRTEAFF

d_call: NA
v_call: TRBV7-2
j_call: TRBJ2-7
clone_size: many
cdr3_nt: TGTGCCAGCAGCTCCAACAGGGCTTCCTACGAGCAGTACTTC
cdr3_aa: CASSSNRASYEQYF

d_call: TRBD2
v_call: TRBV20-1
j_call: TRBJ2-7
clone_size: NA
cdr3_nt: TGCAGTGCTCTCCGCCTAGCGGGAGAAGGCTCCTACGAGCAGTACTTC
cdr3_aa: CSALRLAGEGSYEQYF